The 22 T cell receptor beta chains reported below all come from one sample, sequenced in a study of cytomegalovirus exposure and HLA in healthy donors. The study ran its PCR with 60 Vbeta and 13 Jbeta primers. TCRdb's table, derived via immunoSEQ multiplex PCR, lists solely in-frame clones and lacks some. This table holds roughly 95,000 clones, 82% found once. The sequenced sample consisted of PBMCs. These receptors originate from a man younger than 40 in good health and CMV-seropositive.

The chain employs TRBV27 and TRBJ1-5, with unresolved D. This CDR3 has 15 residues. CDR1 and CDR2 (germline): MNHEY, SMNVEV (reference sequence). V was clipped by 4 bases and J by 7 bases, with 17 bases between them. DNA of the CDR3: TGTGCCAGCAGTTCCTCAAGCGGGGTGATACAGCCCCAGCATTTT. Protein product: CASSSSSGVIQPQHF.

The V gene is TRBV30, the J gene TRBJ2-2; possible D gene TRBD2, 6 bases. V was trimmed by 1 base and J by 2 bases, leaving 14 bases between them. The CDR3 has 16 residues. Germline CDR1 reads GTSNPN; CDR2 reads SVGIG (reference sequence). The CDR3 sequence: CAWSGSPGLNTGELFF. CDR3 DNA: TGTGCCTGGAGTGGTTCCCCGGGACTCAACACCGGGGAGCTGTTTTTT.

The J gene is TRBJ2-5, the V gene TRBV12-5; D is unclear. The last part of the DNA fits TRBJ2-7 better; the J call may be wrong. Per germline, CDR1 LGHNT and CDR2 FRNRAP. The length of the CDR3 is 12 residues. CDR3 sequence: CASAPTLYEQYF. Written as DNA, the CDR3 is TGTGCTAGTGCCCCCACGCTCTACGAGCAGTACTTC.

The rearrangement uses TRBV6-5 and TRBJ2-7; TRBD2 might be the D (6 bases). The ends were cut back, 6 bases at V and 3 bases at J, with 12 bases in the middle. Germline CDR1 is MNHEY and CDR2 is SVGAGI. The CDR3 is made up of 13 amino acids. The CDR3 here is CASRRPGDYEQYF. The CDR3 DNA sequence: TGTGCCAGCAGAAGACCGGGAGACTACGAGCAGTACTTC.

In its sample, this clone was seen a few times. The J gene is TRBJ1-5, the V gene TRBV6-5, with TRBD1 matching 8 bases. V was clipped by 6 bases and J by 9 bases; unmatched bases: 10. The CDR3 is 14 residues long. Looked up from germline, CDR1 is MNHEY and CDR2 is SVGAGI. This CDR3 is CASSSGQAWAPQHF. CDR3 bases: TGTGCCAGCAGCTCGGGACAGGCATGGGCGCCCCAGCATTTT.

The CDR3 DNA follows: TGTGCCAGCCAGGGGACAGGGGGATCCTATGGCTACACCTTC. Its protein product is CASQGTGGSYGYTF. V and J are TRBV6-5 and TRBJ1-2; 11 nucleotides line up with TRBD1. The CDR3 runs 14 residues. Germline loops: CDR1 MNHEY, CDR2 SVGAGI. V was clipped by 8 bases and J by 4 bases; unmatched bases: 6.

This clone was seen a few times. V usage is TRBV7-9 and J usage is TRBJ1-5; TRBD1 is a possible D gene (6 bases). The CDR3 is 14 amino acids. V lost 5 bases to trimming and J lost 3 bases, with 11 bases between them. Germline CDR1 is SEHNR and CDR2 is FQNEAQ (reference sequence). The CDR3 loop reads CASSETGHNQPQHF. For the CDR3, the DNA is TGTGCCAGCAGCGAGACAGGCCACAATCAGCCCCAGCATTTT.

In regard to this clone: The CDR3 end shows no conserved phenylalanine or tryptophan, and so a read error is likely. The limits of the CDR3 on the DNA are not certain, so only TCRdb's listed CDR3 is given. The same CDR3 also results from other DNA sequences found in this sample. The chain combines TRBV7-2 with TRBJ1-4; the table names TRBD1, a call not compared with the DNA. The CDR3 is made up of 14 amino acids, end residues included. CDR1 SGHTA and CDR2 FQGNSA come from the germline V gene. CDR3 region: CASSLEGTGGHQFS.

This clone is a singleton in its sample. The chain carries TRBV2 and TRBJ1-5, with D possibly being TRBD1 (5 bases). Germline values: CDR1 SNHLY, CDR2 FYNNEI. Trimming cost V 11 bases and J 4 bases, with 21 bases left between them. This CDR3 region has 15 residues. This chain's CDR3 is CAFSRVQGRNQPQHF. Here the CDR3 DNA reads TGTGCCTTCAGCAGGGTCCAGGGAAGAAATCAGCCCCAGCATTTT.

This clone was picked up a small number of times. The rearrangement links TRBV7-9 to TRBJ1-1, with 8 bases matching TRBD1. After removal of 1 base from V and 11 bases from J, the junction contained 6 bases not matched to a gene. The CDR3 is 13 amino acids. Looked up from germline, CDR1 is SEHNR and CDR2 is FQNEAQ (reference sequence). The CDR3 is CASSLVGQGWAFF. CDR3 nucleotides: TGTGCCAGCAGCTTAGTTGGACAGGGATGGGCTTTCTTT. Full variable domain (rest looked up from reference TRBV7-9 and TRBJ1-1): DTGVSQNPRHKITKRGQNVTFRCDPISEHNRLYWYRQTLGQGPEFLTYFQNEAQLEKSRLLSDRFSAERPKGSFSTLEIQRTEQGDSAMYLCASSLVGQGWAFFGQGTRLTVV.

In regard to this clone: One end of the junction is discordant with germline, which a read error may explain. J is TRBJ2-7 and V is TRBV7-9; tentatively, D is TRBD2 (5 bases). CDR1 is SEHNR, CDR2 FQNEAQ, per germline (reference sequence). This CDR3 region has 14 residues. CDR3 residues: CASSLGVGVYGQYF. CDR3 sequence (DNA): TGTGCCAGCAGCTTAGGGGTGGGAGTCTACGGGCAGTACTTC.

The chain couples TRBV12-5 to TRBJ1-5; tentative D call: TRBD1 (5 bases). The CDR3 totals 14 residues. Trimming shortened V by 7 bases and J by 3 bases, and 13 bases separated the two germline ends. The germline CDR1 and CDR2 sequences are LGHNT and FRNRAP. DNA for the CDR3: TGTGCTAGTGCCCTGGGGGGAGACAATCAGCCCCAGCATTTT. Translated: CASALGGDNQPQHF.

The chain carries TRBV20-1 and TRBJ2-1, with 8 bases that match TRBD2. Germline-derived CDR1 and CDR2 are DFQATT and SNEGSKA (reference sequence). V was pared by 3 bases and J by 15 bases, with 7 bases of the junction left unmatched. This CDR3 contains 11 residues. CDR3 protein: CSASGLAGPFF. DNA of the CDR3: TGCAGTGCTAGTGGACTAGCAGGTCCGTTCTTC.

The chain is built from TRBV30 and TRBJ1-5; TRBD1 might be the D (6 bases). Trimming took off 2 bases at V and 2 bases at J, with 13 bases between the two ends. The CDR3 loop spans 15 amino acids. Germline CDR1 is GTSNPN and CDR2 is SVGIG (reference sequence). CDR3 bases: TGTGCCTGGAGTCCCCGACGGACAGGCAATCAGCCCCAGCATTTT. Translated: CAWSPRRTGNQPQHF.

The V and J genes are TRBV5-1 and TRBJ2-7; D not resolved. The V end lost 0 bases, the J end lost 4 bases, and 8 bases lay between the germline ends. The CDR3 is 13 amino acids. CDR1 and CDR2 from the germline V gene are SGHRS and YFSETQ. The CDR3 coding sequence is TGCGCCAGCAGCTTGGCCTCTTTTTACGAGCAGTACTTC. It translates to CASSLASFYEQYF. The full variable domain, rest sourced from reference TRBV5-1 and TRBJ2-7, is KAGVTQTPRYLIKTRGQQVTLSCSPISGHRSVSWYQQTPGQGLQFLFEYFSETQRNKGNFPGRFSGRQFSNSRSEMNVSTLELGDSALYLCASSLASFYEQYFGPGTRLTVT.

A note on this clone: The sample carries other DNA sequences with the same CDR3. V usage is TRBV27 and J usage is TRBJ2-3; 9 nucleotides match TRBD1. Unmatched junction bases numbered 16, after V lost 4 bases and J lost 5 bases. CDR1 and CDR2 from the germline V gene are MNHEY and SMNVEV (reference sequence). The CDR3 extends over 18 amino acids. CDR3 residues: CASSSSRTGEVVGDTQYF. The CDR3 bases are TGTGCCAGCAGTTCATCCCGGACAGGGGAGGTCGTGGGAGATACGCAGTATTTT.

The rearrangement links TRBV4-1 to TRBJ1-5, with 7 bases lining up with TRBD1. Trimming took 0 bases from V and 4 from J; bases not matched to a gene: 15. CDR3 length: 19 amino acids. CDR1 and CDR2 from the germline V gene are MGHRA and YSYEKL. In DNA form, the CDR3 reads TGCGCCAGCAGCCAAGATGGCCCCCCCGACAGGGCGAGTAATCAGCCCCAGCATTTT. This gives the protein CASSQDGPPDRASNQPQHF.

J is TRBJ2-5 and V is TRBV7-2, with 11 bases matching TRBD1. The CDR3 length is 17 residues. V lost 0 bases, J lost 4 bases, and 7 bases stayed unmatched. Germline V gives CDR1 SGHTA, CDR2 FQGNSA. This CDR3 is CASSLAYRDRGTETQYF. The CDR3 DNA sequence: TGTGCCAGCAGCTTAGCTTACAGGGACAGGGGGACAGAGACCCAGTACTTC.

This clone was found once. The V gene is TRBV9, the J gene TRBJ2-1; D is perhaps TRBD1 (7 bases). Per germline, CDR1 SGDLS and CDR2 YYNGEE. With 2 bases removed from V and 6 bases from J, the gap between germline ends came to 12 bases. This CDR3 region has 14 residues. CDR3 sequence: CASSVEGASNEQFF. The CDR3 DNA reads as TGTGCCAGCAGCGTGGAGGGGGCTAGCAATGAGCAGTTCTTC.

The chain recombines TRBV4-1 with TRBJ2-1; 8 positions match TRBD2. The germline V gene encodes CDR1 MGHRA and CDR2 YSYEKL. With 3 bases clipped from V and 7 bases from J, the junction kept 2 bases outside the gene matches. This CDR3 comprises 13 residues. CDR3 sequence (DNA): TGCGCCAGCAGCCAGACGGGGGGGAATGAGCAGTTCTTC. It specifies CASSQTGGNEQFF.

The J gene is TRBJ1-1, the V gene TRBV7-2; D uncertain. From germline, CDR1 is SGHTA and CDR2 FQGNSA. The CDR3 runs 13 residues. The V end was cut by 2 bases, the J end by 5 bases, with 9 bases between. The CDR3 DNA follows: TGTGCCAGCAGCTTACTAGAGAGGACTGAAGCTTTCTTT. This codes for CASSLLERTEAFF. Based on the CDR3 plus reference TRBV7-2 and TRBJ1-1, the full variable domain is GAGVSQSPSNKVTEKGKDVELRCDPISGHTALYWYRQSLGQGLEFLIYFQGNSAPDKSGLPSDRFSAERTGGSVSTLTIQRTQQEDSAVYLCASSLLERTEAFFGQGTRLTVV.

The V call is TRBV18, the J call TRBJ2-3; 10 bases agree with TRBD2. Germline trimming cut 2 bases from V and 0 bases from J; bases unmatched to any gene: 2. This CDR3 is built from 16 residues. Germline V lookup: CDR1 KGHSH, CDR2 LQKENI. The CDR3 protein is CASSPWTSGSTDTQYF. The CDR3 region has the DNA TGTGCCAGCTCACCATGGACTAGCGGTAGCACAGATACGCAGTATTTT.